This T cell receptor (beta chain) was profiled in a study of T cell responses to AZD1222 COVID-19 vaccine. In regard to this clone: Antigen: not known.

The assay was immunoSEQ multiplex PCR, and TCRdb's table has in-frame clones only and misses some. Of over 200,000 clones in the sample, less than 95% are singletons; the top ten hold about 1.5%. Study-wide findings and caveats: The donor cohort was predominantly white British with a female majority, and clonal diversity may have been underestimated. Spike-specific TCR breadth and depth were elevated following two AZD1222 doses. At baseline, seropositivity was found in only 5 to 7 AZD1222 recipients.

Trimming cost V 8 bases and J 5 bases; bases outside gene matches: 5. Per the germline V gene, CDR1 is ENHRY and CDR2 is SYGVKD. This CDR3 has 13 amino acids. The sample consisted of peripheral blood, taken 28 days after the second dose of the MenACWY control vaccine. This chain links TRBV10-3 with TRBJ2-1; 8 positions match TRBD1. The receptor comes from an adult who received the MenACWY meningococcal vaccine as a control. CDR3 nucleotide sequence: TGTGCCATCGGACAGGGCGGTCACAATGAGCAGTTCTTC. It translates to CAIGQGGHNEQFF.